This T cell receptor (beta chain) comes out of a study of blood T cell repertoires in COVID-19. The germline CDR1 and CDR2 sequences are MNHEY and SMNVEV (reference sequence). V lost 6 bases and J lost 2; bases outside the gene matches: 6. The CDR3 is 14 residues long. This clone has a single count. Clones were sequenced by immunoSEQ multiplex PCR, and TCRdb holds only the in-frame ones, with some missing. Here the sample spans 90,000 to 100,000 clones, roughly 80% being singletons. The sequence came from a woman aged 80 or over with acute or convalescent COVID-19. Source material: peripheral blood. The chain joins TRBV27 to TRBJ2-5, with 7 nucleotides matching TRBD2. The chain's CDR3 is CASSRDYKQETQYF. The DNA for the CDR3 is TGTGCCAGCAGCCGGGACTATAAACAAGAGACCCAGTACTTC.